This is a list of T cell receptor beta chains from one sample in a study of cytomegalovirus exposure and HLA in healthy donors. The table came from immunoSEQ multiplex PCR; TCRdb's copy has only in-frame clones and leaves some out. The data show 190,000 or so clones, around 83% seen once. The sample was PBMCs. The receptors come from a woman in her 50s in good health and CMV-seropositive. CDR3s include the opening cysteine and the closing phenylalanine or tryptophan. D genes are given only for firm matches.

V: TRBV30; D: -; J: TRBJ2-5; CDR3: CAWSRRQSQETQYF
V: TRBV28; D: -; J: TRBJ2-5; CDR3: CASKDGLIETQYF
V: TRBV25-1; D: -; J: TRBJ2-3; CDR3: CASSAGTDTQYF
V: TRBV18; D: TRBD2; J: TRBJ2-7; CDR3: CASSEIAGISSYEQYF
V: TRBV5-1; D: -; J: TRBJ1-5; CDR3: CASSLLPAQGLGNQPQHF
V: TRBV4-2; D: -; J: TRBJ1-5; CDR3: CASSQNLANQPQHF
V: TRBV4-3; D: TRBD1; J: TRBJ2-1; CDR3: CASSLLRGTGEDNEQFF
V: TRBV10-2; D: TRBD1; J: TRBJ1-5; CDR3: CASSAPAGGRQPQHF
V: TRBV7-2; D: TRBD2; J: TRBJ2-5; CDR3: CASSLNAGGEETQYF
V: TRBV5-6; D: -; J: TRBJ2-1; CDR3: CASSRNRVRNEQFF
V: TRBV7-9; D: -; J: TRBJ1-5; CDR3: CASSHGQPLQPQHF
V: TRBV18; D: -; J: TRBJ1-1; CDR3: CASSPTGNTEAFF
V: TRBV11-1; D: -; J: TRBJ1-2; CDR3: CASSLQDSDYTF
V: TRBV7-9; D: TRBD2; J: TRBJ2-5; CDR3: CASSFGGVGTQYF
V: TRBV9; D: TRBD1; J: TRBJ1-4; CDR3: CASSPGTGMGEKLFF
V: TRBV11-1; D: -; J: TRBJ2-7; CDR3: CASSKSGQTYEQYF
V: TRBV9; D: -; J: TRBJ1-6; CDR3: CASSPSGSSYNSPLHF
V: TRBV21-1; D: -; J: TRBJ1-2; CDR3: CASSQRRGEGYTF
V: TRBV18; D: -; J: TRBJ2-7; CDR3: CASSPPAFRDEQYF
V: TRBV5-1; D: -; J: TRBJ2-7; CDR3: CASSLGGEYDEQYF
V: TRBV6-1; D: -; J: TRBJ2-1; CDR3: CASSTRTNNEQFF
V: TRBV6-1; D: TRBD2; J: TRBJ2-3; CDR3: CARETSGGTDTQYF
V: TRBV5-4; D: -; J: TRBJ2-1; CDR3: CASSSLGALRDEQFF
V: TRBV6-1; D: -; J: TRBJ1-5; CDR3: CASSNVQGPPQHF
V: TRBV4-2; D: -; J: TRBJ1-1; CDR3: CASSHPPTGTEAFF
V: TRBV12-5; D: TRBD1; J: TRBJ2-1; CDR3: CASGSLPGQNNEQFF
V: TRBV13; D: TRBD2; J: TRBJ2-1; CDR3: CATCRRGAYNEQFF
V: TRBV19; D: TRBD2; J: TRBJ2-2; CDR3: CASRGVNTGELFF
V: TRBV5-1; D: -; J: TRBJ1-1; CDR3: CASSFTQGYTEAFF
V: TRBV5-1; D: TRBD1; J: TRBJ2-1; CDR3: CASSLLVGQGYNEQFF
V: TRBV7-6; D: TRBD2; J: TRBJ2-5; CDR3: CASSAIGWGGEETQYF
V: TRBV5-5; D: TRBD1; J: TRBJ1-1; CDR3: CASSLGQVNTEAFF
V: TRBV9; D: -; J: TRBJ1-4; CDR3: CASASEVMGEKLFF
V: TRBV6-5; D: TRBD1; J: TRBJ2-1; CDR3: CASTRSGGPYNEQFF
V: TRBV18; D: TRBD1; J: TRBJ1-1; CDR3: CASSTDRDGEAFF
V: TRBV15; D: -; J: TRBJ2-5; CDR3: CATSMDFAETQYF
V: TRBV29-1; D: -; J: TRBJ2-5; CDR3: CSVADFQETQYF
V: TRBV2; D: -; J: TRBJ1-2; CDR3: CASSEAGFYGYTF
V: TRBV11-1; D: TRBD1; J: TRBJ2-2; CDR3: CASSWTGINTGELFF
V: TRBV6-5; D: -; J: TRBJ2-1; CDR3: CASSYRENSYNEQFF
V: TRBV4-3; D: -; J: TRBJ1-1; CDR3: CASSQDRGLSNTEAFF
V: TRBV7-9; D: -; J: TRBJ2-7; CDR3: CSSSYTGNEQYF
V: TRBV30; D: -; J: TRBJ2-5; CDR3: CAWSIGFAGETQYF
V: TRBV5-1; D: -; J: TRBJ2-7; CDR3: CASSLQGGPLEQYF
V: TRBV5-4; D: -; J: TRBJ1-1; CDR3: CASSLGREAFF
V: TRBV5-1; D: TRBD2; J: TRBJ2-5; CDR3: CASSFRLAGGPFQETQYF